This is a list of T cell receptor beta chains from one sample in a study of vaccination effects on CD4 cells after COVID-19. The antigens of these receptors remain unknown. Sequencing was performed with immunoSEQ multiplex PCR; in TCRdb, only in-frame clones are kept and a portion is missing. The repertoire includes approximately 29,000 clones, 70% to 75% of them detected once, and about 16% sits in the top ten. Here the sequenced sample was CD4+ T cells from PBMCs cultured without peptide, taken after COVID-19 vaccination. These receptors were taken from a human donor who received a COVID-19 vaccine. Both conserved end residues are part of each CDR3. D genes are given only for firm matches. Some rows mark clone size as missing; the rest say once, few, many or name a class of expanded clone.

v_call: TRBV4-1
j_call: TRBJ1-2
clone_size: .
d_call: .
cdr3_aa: CASSQDSRVRIYGYTF
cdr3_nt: TGCGCCAGCAGCCAAGATAGTCGGGTCCGGATTTATGGCTACACCTTC

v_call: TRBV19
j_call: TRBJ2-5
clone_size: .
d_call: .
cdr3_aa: CASSIKTGARETQYF
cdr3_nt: TGTGCCAGTAGTATAAAGACTGGGGCCCGAGAGACCCAGTACTTC

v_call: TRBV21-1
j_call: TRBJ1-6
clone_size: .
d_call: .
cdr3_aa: CASSQDRDPYNSPLHF
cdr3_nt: TGTGCCAGCAGCCAGGACAGGGACCCCTATAATTCACCCCTCCACTTT

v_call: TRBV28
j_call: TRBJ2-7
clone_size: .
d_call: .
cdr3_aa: CASSLTGPPYEQYF
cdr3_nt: TGTGCCAGCAGTTTAACGGGGCCACCCTACGAGCAGTACTTC

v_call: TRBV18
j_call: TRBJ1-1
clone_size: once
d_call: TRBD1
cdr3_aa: CASSPSGGGTEAFF
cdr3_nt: TGTGCCAGCTCACCCTCAGGGGGAGGCACTGAAGCTTTCTTT

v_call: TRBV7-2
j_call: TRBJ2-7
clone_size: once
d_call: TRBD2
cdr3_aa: CASSPVGTSGAYEQYF
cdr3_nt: TGTGCCAGCAGCCCCGTCGGGACTAGCGGTGCCTACGAGCAGTACTTC

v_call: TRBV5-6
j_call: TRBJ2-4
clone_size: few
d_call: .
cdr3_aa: CASSLDGIRLAKNIQYF
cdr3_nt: TGTGCCAGCAGCTTGGACGGAATTAGGTTAGCCAAAAACATTCAGTACTTC

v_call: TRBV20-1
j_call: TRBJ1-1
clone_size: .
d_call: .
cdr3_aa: CSATAGFGAFF
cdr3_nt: TGCAGTGCAACGGCGGGGTTCGGAGCTTTCTTT

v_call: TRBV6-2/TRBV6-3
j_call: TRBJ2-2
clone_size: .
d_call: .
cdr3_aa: CASSYAYDTGELFF
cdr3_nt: TGTGCCAGCAGTTATGCGTACGACACCGGGGAGCTGTTTTTT

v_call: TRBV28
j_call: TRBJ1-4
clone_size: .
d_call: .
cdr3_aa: CASSLPGATTNEKLFF
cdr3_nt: TGTGCCAGCAGTTTGCCAGGGGCCACGACTAATGAAAAACTGTTTTTT

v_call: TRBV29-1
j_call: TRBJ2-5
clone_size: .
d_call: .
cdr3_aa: CSVAGGGGAQYF
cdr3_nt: TGCAGCGTTGCTGGTGGGGGTGGGGCCCAGTACTTC

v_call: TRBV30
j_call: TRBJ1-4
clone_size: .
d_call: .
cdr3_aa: CAWSRGGGEKLFF
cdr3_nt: TGTGCCTGGAGCCGTGGGGGGGGAGAAAAACTGTTTTTT

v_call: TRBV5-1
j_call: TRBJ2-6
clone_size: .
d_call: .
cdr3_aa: CASSLAGGRTGANVLTF
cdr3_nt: TGCGCCAGCAGCTTGGCCGGAGGGCGCACTGGGGCCAACGTCCTGACTTTC

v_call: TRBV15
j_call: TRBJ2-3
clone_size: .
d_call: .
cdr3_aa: CATSREESWTIPTDTQYF
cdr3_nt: TGTGCCACCAGCAGAGAGGAGAGCTGGACCATCCCCACAGATACGCAGTATTTT

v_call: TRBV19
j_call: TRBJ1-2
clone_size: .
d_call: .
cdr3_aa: CASSIKGGDPYGYTF
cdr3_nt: TGTGCCAGTAGTATTAAAGGGGGGGACCCCTATGGCTACACCTTC

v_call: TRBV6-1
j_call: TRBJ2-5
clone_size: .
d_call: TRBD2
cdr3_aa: CASSEVGGEQETQYF
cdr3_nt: TGTGCCAGCAGTGAAGTCGGGGGGGAACAAGAGACCCAGTACTTC

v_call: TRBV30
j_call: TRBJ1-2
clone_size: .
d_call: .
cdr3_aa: CAWSRERYYGYTF
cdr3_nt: TGTGCCTGGAGTAGAGAGAGATACTATGGCTACACCTTC

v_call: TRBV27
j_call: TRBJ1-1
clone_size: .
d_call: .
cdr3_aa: CASSPQANTEAFF
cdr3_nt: TGTGCCAGCAGCCCCCAAGCCAACACTGAAGCTTTCTTT

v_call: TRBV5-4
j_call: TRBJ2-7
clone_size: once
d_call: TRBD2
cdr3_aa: CASSQGIAGGLEYEQYF
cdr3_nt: TGTGCCAGCAGCCAAGGAATAGCGGGGGGGCTAGAATACGAGCAGTACTTC

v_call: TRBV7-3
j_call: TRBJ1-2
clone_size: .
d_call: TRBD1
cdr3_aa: CASSITGGPAYTF
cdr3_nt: TGTGCCAGCAGTATTACAGGGGGCCCCGCTTACACCTTC

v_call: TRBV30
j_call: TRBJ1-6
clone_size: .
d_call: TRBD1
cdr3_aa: CAWGQGGNSPLHF
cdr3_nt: TGTGCCTGGGGGCAGGGGGGAAATTCACCCCTCCACTTT

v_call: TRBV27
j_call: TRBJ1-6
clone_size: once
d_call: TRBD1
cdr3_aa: CASGPRGNNSPLHF
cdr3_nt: TGTGCCAGCGGTCCCAGGGGGAATAATTCACCCCTCCACTTT

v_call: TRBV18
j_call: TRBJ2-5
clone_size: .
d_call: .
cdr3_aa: CASSPPAEATQYF
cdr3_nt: TGTGCCAGCTCACCACCGGCCGAGGCGACCCAGTACTTC

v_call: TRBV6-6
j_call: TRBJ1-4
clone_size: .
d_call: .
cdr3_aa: CASSRQGDYEKLFF
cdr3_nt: TGTGCCAGCAGTCGGCAGGGCGACTATGAAAAACTGTTTTTT

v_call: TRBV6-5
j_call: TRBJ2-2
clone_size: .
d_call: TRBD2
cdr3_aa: CASGSGGGNTGELFF
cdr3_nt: TGTGCCAGCGGTAGCGGGGGAGGGAACACCGGGGAGCTGTTTTTT

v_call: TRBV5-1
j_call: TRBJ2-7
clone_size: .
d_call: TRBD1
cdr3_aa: CASKLRDRDEQYF
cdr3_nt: TGCGCCAGCAAACTCCGGGACAGGGACGAGCAGTACTTC

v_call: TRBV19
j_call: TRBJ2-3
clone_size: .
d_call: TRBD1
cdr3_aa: CASSYSGTGASTSTDTQYF
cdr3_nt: TGTGCCAGTAGTTACTCCGGGACAGGGGCCTCCACTAGCACAGATACGCAGTATTTT

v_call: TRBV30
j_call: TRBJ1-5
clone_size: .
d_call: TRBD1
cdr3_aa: CAWSGGTERISNQPQHF
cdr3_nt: TGTGCCTGGAGTGGCGGGACAGAGAGAATTAGCAATCAGCCCCAGCATTTT

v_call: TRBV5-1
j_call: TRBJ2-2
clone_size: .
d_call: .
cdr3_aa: CASTPSGTGELFF
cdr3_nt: TGCGCCAGCACCCCGTCGGGGACCGGGGAGCTGTTTTTT

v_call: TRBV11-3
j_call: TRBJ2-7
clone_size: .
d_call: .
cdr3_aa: CASSPGGSGKKSYEQYF
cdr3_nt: TGTGCCAGCAGCCCAGGGGGTAGCGGGAAGAAGTCCTACGAGCAGTACTTC

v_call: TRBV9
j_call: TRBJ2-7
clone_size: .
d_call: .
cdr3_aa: CASSVEGLPYEQYF
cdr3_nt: TGTGCCAGCAGCGTAGAAGGACTGCCCTACGAGCAGTACTTC

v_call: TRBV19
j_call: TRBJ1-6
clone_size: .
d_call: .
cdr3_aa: CASSETGLGLNSPLHF
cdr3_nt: TGTGCCAGTAGTGAAACAGGTTTAGGCCTTAATTCACCCCTCCACTTT

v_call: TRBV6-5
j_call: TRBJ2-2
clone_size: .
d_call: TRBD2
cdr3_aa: CASSSPAGGTGELFF
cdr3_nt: TGTGCCAGCAGTTCCCCAGCGGGAGGGACCGGGGAGCTGTTTTTT

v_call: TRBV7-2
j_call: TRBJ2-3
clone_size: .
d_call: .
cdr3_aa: CAVGGGLTDTQYF
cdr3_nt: TGTGCCGTAGGAGGCGGACTCACAGATACGCAGTATTTT

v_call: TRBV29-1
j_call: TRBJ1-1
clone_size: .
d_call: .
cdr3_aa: CSVYQTGNTEAFF
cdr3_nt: TGCAGCGTTTACCAGACAGGGAACACTGAAGCTTTCTTT

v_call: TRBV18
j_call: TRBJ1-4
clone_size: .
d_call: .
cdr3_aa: CASSPPMTARNEKLFF
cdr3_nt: TGTGCCAGCTCACCACCGATGACAGCCAGGAATGAAAAACTGTTTTTT

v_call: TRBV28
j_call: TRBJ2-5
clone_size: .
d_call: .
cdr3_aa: CASSSSAGARKETQYF
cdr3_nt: TGTGCCAGCAGCAGTTCCGCGGGGGCTCGGAAAGAGACCCAGTACTTC

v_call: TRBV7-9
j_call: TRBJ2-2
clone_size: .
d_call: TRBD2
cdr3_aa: CASTLTALGAGNTGELFF
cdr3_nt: TGTGCCAGCACCCTGACAGCCCTCGGAGCGGGAAACACCGGGGAGCTGTTTTTT